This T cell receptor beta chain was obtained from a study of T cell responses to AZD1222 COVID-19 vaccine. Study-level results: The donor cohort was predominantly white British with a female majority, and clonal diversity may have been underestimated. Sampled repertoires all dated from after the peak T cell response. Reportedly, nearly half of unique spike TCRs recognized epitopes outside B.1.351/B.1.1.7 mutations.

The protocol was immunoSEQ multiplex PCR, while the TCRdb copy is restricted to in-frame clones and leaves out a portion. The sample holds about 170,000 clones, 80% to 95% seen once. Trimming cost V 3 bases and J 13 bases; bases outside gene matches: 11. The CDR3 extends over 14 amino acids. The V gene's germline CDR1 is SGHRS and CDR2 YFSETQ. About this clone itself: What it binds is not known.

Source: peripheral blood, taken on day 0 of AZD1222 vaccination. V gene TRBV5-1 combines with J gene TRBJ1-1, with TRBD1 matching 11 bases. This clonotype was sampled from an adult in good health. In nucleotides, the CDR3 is TGCGCCAGCAGCTCCCCGGGACAGGGGGAGGCAGGTTTCTTT. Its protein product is CASSSPGQGEAGFF.